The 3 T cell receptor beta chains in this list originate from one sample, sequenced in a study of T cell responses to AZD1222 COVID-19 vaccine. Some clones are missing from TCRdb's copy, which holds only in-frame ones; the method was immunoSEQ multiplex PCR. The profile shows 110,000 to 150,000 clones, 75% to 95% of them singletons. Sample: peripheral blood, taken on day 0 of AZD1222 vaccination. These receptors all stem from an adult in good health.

The CDR3 DNA sequence: TGTGCCAGCAGTGATTCCTGGACAGGGGGCAACTATGGCTACACCTTC. This encodes CASSDSWTGGNYGYTF. This chain uses TRBV6-1 with TRBJ1-2, with 11 nucleotides matching TRBD1. The CDR3 loop spans 16 amino acids. The trim removed 3 bases at V and 2 bases at J, leaving 5 bases unmatched. Germline V lookup: CDR1 MNHNS, CDR2 SASEGT.

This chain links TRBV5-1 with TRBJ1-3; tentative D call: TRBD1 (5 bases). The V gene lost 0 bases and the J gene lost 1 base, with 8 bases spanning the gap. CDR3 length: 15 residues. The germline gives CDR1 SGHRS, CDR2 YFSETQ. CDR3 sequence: CASSLVPGSGNTIYF. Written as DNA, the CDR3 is TGCGCCAGCAGCTTGGTACCAGGGTCTGGAAACACCATATATTTT.

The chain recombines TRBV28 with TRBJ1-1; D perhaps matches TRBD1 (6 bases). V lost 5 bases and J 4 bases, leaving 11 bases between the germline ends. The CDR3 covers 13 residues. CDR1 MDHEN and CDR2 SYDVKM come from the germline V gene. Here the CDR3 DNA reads TGTGCCAGCAGTCTTAGGGGGAGCACTGAAGCTTTCTTT. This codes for CASSLRGSTEAFF.